Listed below are T cell receptor beta chains from one sample, sequenced in a study of control samples from healthy donors and cancer patients. TCRdb's copy holds only in-frame clones and misses some; the assay was immunoSEQ multiplex PCR. The data contain 75,000 to 95,000 clones, 85% to 95% of them singletons. The sequencing input was blood. The receptors shown here come from a woman aged 25-40 years in good health. The CDR3 runs from the conserved cysteine through the conserved F or W. D genes are given only for firm matches. Clone size appears in some rows only: once, few, many, or a class for an expanded clone.

CDR3 protein,CDR3 DNA,J gene,D gene,clone size,V gene
CASSSGLHYGYTF,TGTGCCAGCAGTTCGGGTCTCCACTATGGCTACACCTTC,TRBJ1-2,-,-,TRBV28
CASSTTSGIYNEQFF,TGCGCCAGCAGTACTACTAGCGGCATATACAATGAGCAGTTCTTC,TRBJ2-1,TRBD2,-,TRBV5-1
CAISPPGTPVQFF,TGTGCCATCAGTCCTCCTGGGACACCGGTACAGTTCTTC,TRBJ2-1,-,-,TRBV10-3
CASRRWGEAFF,TGTGCCAGCAGGAGGTGGGGTGAAGCTTTCTTT,TRBJ1-1,-,-,TRBV11-2
CASKRTGGNQPQHF,TGTGCCAGCAAAAGGACAGGGGGGAATCAGCCCCAGCATTTT,TRBJ1-5,TRBD1,-,TRBV6-5
CASAKGLAASYNEQFF,TGTGCCAGTGCCAAGGGACTAGCGGCGTCCTACAATGAGCAGTTCTTC,TRBJ2-1,TRBD2,once,TRBV19
CASSSPLAGGPAGELFF,TGTGCCAGCAGCTCCCCATTAGCGGGAGGGCCGGCCGGGGAGCTGTTTTTT,TRBJ2-2,TRBD2,-,TRBV5-5
CSAFRTDTQYF,TGCAGTGCTTTTCGGACAGATACGCAGTATTTT,TRBJ2-3,-,-,TRBV20-1
CASSQGSWGSYGYTF,TGTGCCAGCAGCCAAGGGTCTTGGGGGAGCTATGGCTACACCTTC,TRBJ1-2,-,-,TRBV4-2
CASSEGLLNEKLFF,TGTGCCAGCAGTGAAGGTCTACTTAACGAAAAACTGTTTTTT,TRBJ1-4,-,-,TRBV2
CASSPPEGSEKLFF,TGTGCCAGCTCACCACCGGAGGGAAGTGAAAAACTGTTTTTT,TRBJ1-4,-,once,TRBV18
CASSQWSISYEQYF,TGCGCCAGCAGCCAGTGGAGCATTAGTTACGAGCAGTACTTC,TRBJ2-7,-,-,TRBV4-1
CASSDGHTIYF,TGTGCCAGCAGTGATGGACACACCATATATTTT,TRBJ1-3,-,-,TRBV6-1
CASGEARGTNTEAFF,TGTGCCAGCGGGGAAGCCAGGGGGACGAACACTGAAGCTTTCTTT,TRBJ1-1,TRBD1,-,TRBV6-6
CASSQGETQYF,TGTGCCAGCTCTCAGGGGGAGACCCAGTACTTC,TRBJ2-5,-,-,TRBV6-5
CAISRQGPNTEAFF,TGTGCCATCAGCCGACAGGGCCCGAACACTGAAGCTTTCTTT,TRBJ1-1,TRBD1,-,TRBV10-3
CASSQKQGVDEQYF,TGCGCCAGCAGCCAGAAACAGGGGGTCGACGAGCAGTACTTC,TRBJ2-7,TRBD1,-,TRBV4-1
CAIKPTGKQDGYTF,TGTGCCATCAAACCGACAGGGAAGCAGGATGGCTACACCTTC,TRBJ1-2,TRBD1,-,TRBV10-3
CASSQTSGQGYGYTF,TGCGCCAGCAGCCAAACATCAGGACAAGGCTATGGCTACACCTTC,TRBJ1-2,-,-,TRBV4-1
CASSPSGRGRNGYTF,TGTGCCAGCAGTCCCTCCGGCAGGGGGCGGAATGGCTACACCTTC,TRBJ1-2,TRBD1,-,TRBV28
CASSLVIPPRRVEQETQYF,TGTGCCAGCAGCTTAGTCATCCCCCCGAGGCGGGTCGAACAAGAGACCCAGTACTTC,TRBJ2-5,-,-,TRBV11-3
CASSFRLGSGANVLTF,TGTGCCAGTAGTTTCCGACTTGGCTCTGGGGCCAACGTCCTGACTTTC,TRBJ2-6,-,-,TRBV19
CASSLASSPPREQYF,TGCGCCAGCAGCTTGGCCAGTAGCCCTCCCCGGGAGCAGTACTTC,TRBJ2-7,-,-,TRBV5-1
CASSEGLATDTQYF,TGTGCCAGCAGCGAAGGACTAGCCACAGATACGCAGTATTTT,TRBJ2-3,TRBD2,-,TRBV7-2
CASRPPGGGGNQPQHF,TGTGCCAGCAGACCCCCCGGGGGGGGCGGCAATCAGCCCCAGCATTTT,TRBJ1-5,-,-,TRBV5-8
CASVRGGASTEAFF,TGTGCCAGCGTAAGGGGGGGGGCTAGCACTGAAGCTTTCTTT,TRBJ1-1,-,-,TRBV6-5
CASSTNRVEAFF,TGTGCCAGCAGTACTAACAGGGTTGAAGCTTTCTTT,TRBJ1-1,-,-,TRBV27
CASSREGQGAQPQHF,TGCGCCAGCAGCCGAGAAGGACAGGGGGCTCAGCCCCAGCATTTT,TRBJ1-5,TRBD1,once,TRBV4-1
CASSGTGAGTEAFF,TGTGCCAGCAGTGGAACAGGGGCTGGCACTGAAGCTTTCTTT,TRBJ1-1,TRBD1,-,TRBV28
CASSSGTGERQPQHF,TGCGCCAGCAGCAGCGGGACAGGGGAACGTCAGCCCCAGCATTTT,TRBJ1-5,TRBD1,-,TRBV5-1
CASGRDGVYEQYF,TGTGCCAGCGGAAGGGACGGAGTCTACGAGCAGTACTTC,TRBJ2-7,-,-,TRBV27